This record concerns one TCR beta chain sequence. This CDR3 has 14 residues. Germline CDR1 and CDR2: LNHDA and SQIVND (reference sequence). The J segment lost 7 bases and the V segment lost 4 bases, leaving 5 bases of the junction unmatched. In the study's own analysis: From reference gene primer amplification, estimates of nucleated cell counts were derived. Sequencing was performed with immunoSEQ multiplex PCR; in TCRdb, only in-frame clones are kept and a portion is missing. Clone size and the V and J calls come from that table; the DNA yielded D and trimming. Of around 200,000 clones in the sample, roughly 89% were seen once. The sample is drawn from a study of blood T cell repertoires in COVID-19. Study context: There were acute and convalescent COVID-19 samples, and they came from the United States, Italy and Spain. Sources were T cells, B-cell-depleted T cells, or PBMCs; the material itself was cDNA or gDNA.

The TCR was taken from a woman under 30 who had recovered from COVID-19. The rearrangement joins TRBV19 to TRBJ1-4; TRBD1 agrees at 8 bases. Sequenced: peripheral blood. CDR3 residues: CASSTSGGVEKLFF. The CDR3 DNA reads TGTGCCAGTAGTACTTCAGGGGGCGTTGAAAAACTGTTTTTT.